This T cell receptor beta chain was sequenced in a study of blood T cell repertoires in COVID-19. Across the whole study: Samples came from the United States, Italy and Spain, spanning acute and convalescent COVID-19.

The CDR3 consists of 14 residues. V lost 0 bases to trimming and J lost 3 bases, with 8 bases between them. Germline values: CDR1 LNHNV, CDR2 YYDKDF (reference sequence). As handled by the study authors: The authors estimated nucleated cell counts from reference gene primer amplification. Method: immunoSEQ multiplex PCR; TCRdb's copy keeps in-frame clones and lacks some. D and trimming come from the DNA, and the V and J calls and clone size come from that table. The sample contains tens of thousands of clones, under 90% of which appear only once. V and J are TRBV15 and TRBJ2-5; no definite D call. This clonotype was obtained from a man in his 70s with acute or convalescent COVID-19. The sample taken for sequencing was peripheral blood. CDR3 DNA sequence: TGTGCCACCAGCAGAGATATTTCGGAAGAGACCCAGTACTTC. It encodes CATSRDISEETQYF.